This TCR beta chain came from a study of T-cell reconstitution after alpha-beta-depleted transplantation in children. Study-level points and caveats: T-cell counts and diversity were attributed mostly to newly produced T cells one year after transplant. The origin of alpha-beta T cells about two months after transplant was reportedly several hundred expanded graft clones.

This clonotype has at least ten counts. The antigen is unknown. One junction end disagrees with the germline gene, perhaps due to a read error. Preparing the TCRbeta library involved the use of unique molecular identifiers. TCRdb used MiXCR to reprocess the PCR reads, holding one entry per CDR3 protein. The data contain about 640,000 distinct CDR3 sequences, over 10% of them seen just once; the ten biggest clones take up over 2%. The TCR comes from a male patient aged 10 to 17 who had a stem cell transplant for acute myeloid leukemia, so the T cells may come from the graft donor. The sequences come from PBMCs, mostly from graft donor cells, collected 360 days after TCRalphabeta/CD19-depleted stem cell transplant.

Here the CDR3 reads CASSLQGRSDTQYF. The CDR3 coding sequence is TGTGCTAGCAGCTTACAGGGGAGATCAGATACGCAGTATTTT. The chain recombines TRBV7-7 with TRBJ2-3; 7 positions agree with TRBD1. CDR1 is SSHAT and CDR2 is FNYEAQ in the germline V gene (reference sequence). The length of the CDR3 is 14 residues.